Listed below are T cell receptor beta chains from one sample, sequenced in a study of identical twins. TCRdb ran MiXCR on the 5' RACE reads and lists one entry per CDR3 protein. The top ten clones hold around 1.5% of a sample with approximately 890,000 distinct CDR3 sequences, around 12% of them seen once. The sample was also linked to a second study, of yellow fever vaccine responses in identical twins.

Material: PBMCs. The receptors come from a young woman in good health. Both conserved end residues are trimmed from each CDR3. Fields, in order: CDR3 protein, V gene, CDR3 length, J gene.

ASKLEGSTDTQY TRBV6-1 12 TRBJ2-3
ASSNGYDSNEQF TRBV19 12 TRBJ2-1
ASSWGPLTGTGELF TRBV7-3 14 TRBJ2-2
ASRQIIQGAKNIQY TRBV6-8 14 TRBJ2-4
ASSLGYTLTSYEQY TRBV27 14 TRBJ2-7
ASSLLGAVGSYEQY TRBV5-6 14 TRBJ2-7
ASGQEQGDEQY TRBV3-1 11 TRBJ2-7
ATSDAPGTRGTEQY TRBV24-1 14 TRBJ2-7
ASSLAKDEQF TRBV5-4 10 TRBJ2-1
ASGLETGSAGYT TRBV12-5 12 TRBJ1-2
ASSQERGLISYNEQF TRBV14 15 TRBJ2-1
AISDGLAGAGELF TRBV10-3 13 TRBJ2-2